The next 14 T cell receptor beta chains were all read from a single sample in a study of T cells in Graves' hyperthyroidism and ophthalmopathy. RNA transcripts provided the source from which TCR beta CDR3 regions were amplified. During a first-round RT-PCR of the TCR CDR3, the HTBI primer set was used. TCRdb ran MiXCR on the multiplex PCR reads and lists one entry per CDR3 protein. The sample lists about 620,000 distinct CDR3 sequences; around 15% were seen once. Sequencing input: blood. The receptors were sampled from a woman aged 25 to 45 with Graves' hyperthyroidism.

Concerning this clonotype itself: Its ends do not fully match the called genes, so a read error is possible. The chain uses TRBV11-2 and TRBJ1-6; D ambiguous. The CDR3 runs to 12 residues. Germline assignment: CDR1 SGHAT and CDR2 FQNNGV. CDR3 loop: CASSFKGSPPHF. The CDR3 nucleotides are TGTGCCAGCAGCTTTAAGGGTTCACCCCCCCACTTT.

At least ten counts were recorded for this clonotype. The chain links TRBV27 to TRBJ2-1; 7 nucleotides align to TRBD2. V shed 0 bases, J shed 6 bases, and the junction held 5 bases outside the gene matches. The CDR3 covers 15 residues. Germline V CDR1 and CDR2: MNHEY, SMNVEV (reference sequence). The CDR3 is CASSLSRENLNEQFF. Written as DNA, the CDR3 is TGTGCCAGCAGTTTATCGCGGGAGAATCTCAATGAGCAGTTCTTC.

Concerning this clonotype: A much larger clone lies one base from this, so it may be a read error. The chain combines TRBV3-1 with TRBJ1-4, with D uncertain. The CDR3 has 15 amino acids. Germline CDR1 is LGHDT and CDR2 is YNNKEL (reference sequence). CDR3 nucleotide sequence: TGTGCCAGCAGCCGCCTTAACAGCCTTAATGAAATACTGTTTTTT. It translates to CASSRLNSLNEILFF.

This rearrangement joins TRBV29-1 to TRBJ2-2; D is perhaps TRBD1 or TRBD2 (7 bases each). Germline V gene sequence: CDR1 SQVTM, CDR2 ANQGSEA. The CDR3 sequence is 15 residues long. Trimming removed 3 bases from V and 3 bases from J, with 14 bases in between. The CDR3 loop reads CSVESGDSHTGELFF. The CDR3 DNA sequence: TGCAGCGTTGAGAGCGGGGACAGCCACACCGGGGAGCTGTTTTTT.

Concerning this clonotype itself: This may come from a read error, since a much larger clone is one base off. The chain employs TRBV27 and TRBJ2-7; 9 nucleotides agree with TRBD1. The CDR3 runs 15 residues. The germline V gene encodes CDR1 MNHEY and CDR2 SMNVEV (reference sequence). CDR3: CARSTGTGPSYEQYF. The CDR3 DNA sequence: TGTGCCCGCAGTACCGGGACAGGGCCCTCCTACGAGCAGTACTTC.

This clonotype was found once. The gene calls are TRBV29-1 and TRBJ2-3; 7 bases agree with TRBD1. CDR3 length: 13 amino acids. The V gene's germline CDR1 is SQVTM and CDR2 ANQGSEA. V lost 4 bases, J lost 4 bases, and 5 bases stayed unmatched. Here the CDR3 reads CSVGETGSDTQYF. Here the CDR3 DNA reads TGCAGCGTTGGAGAGACAGGGTCAGATACGCAGTATTTT.

This clonotype was seen at least ten times. This chain joins TRBV27 and TRBJ2-1; tentatively, D is TRBD1 (6 bases). The V end was cut by 4 bases, the J end by 4 bases, with 14 bases between. Germline V gene lookup returns CDR1 MNHEY and CDR2 SMNVEV (reference sequence). The CDR3 covers 15 residues. CDR3 sequence (DNA): TGTGCCAGCAGTTCCCGGGACAATAAATACAATGAGCAGTTCTTC. Translating it yields CASSSRDNKYNEQFF.

Remarks on this clonotype: A much bigger clone sits one base away, suggesting this may be a read error. V usage is TRBV18 and J usage is TRBJ2-5, with D unclear. The V and J ends lost 0 bases and 1 base respectively, with 12 bases between them. Germline CDR1 and CDR2: KGHSH and LQKENI. This CDR3 has 16 residues. CDR3 in amino acids: CASSPPRRQIQETQYF. The CDR3 DNA reads as TGTGCCAGCTCACCACCGAGGCGGCAGATCCAAGAGACCCAGTACTTC. The full variable domain, completed using reference TRBV18 and TRBJ2-5, is NAGVMQNPRHLVRRRGQEARLRCSPMKGHSHVYWYRQLPEEGLKFMVYLQKENIIDESGMPKERFSAEFPKEGPSILRIQQVVRGDSAAYFCASSPPRRQIQETQYFGPGTRLLVL.

A word on this clonotype: Relative to the germline gene, one junction end is altered; a read error may explain this. This chain connects TRBV28 to TRBJ2-5; D may match TRBD1 or TRBD2 (5 bases each). Germline V CDR1 and CDR2: MDHEN, SYDVKM. This CDR3 spans 13 amino acids. The CDR3 DNA follows: TGTGCCAGCTGGGGACGGACGGAGATCTATTTGAACTTC. It translates to CASWGRTEIYLNF.

The chain has TRBV19 and TRBJ2-1; 14 nucleotides agree with TRBD2. Germline trimming cut 3 bases from V and 3 bases from J; bases unmatched to any gene: 4. The CDR3 is made up of 17 amino acids. From germline, CDR1 is LNHDA and CDR2 SQIVND (reference sequence). The CDR3 region is CASSIGLAGGFYNEQFF. CDR3 sequence (DNA): TGTGCCAGTAGTATCGGACTAGCGGGAGGTTTCTACAATGAGCAGTTCTTC.

This clonotype was picked up many times. The V and J genes are TRBV7-2 and TRBJ1-1; D gene unclear. Trimming took 3 bases from V and 1 from J, leaving 6 bases between them. Germline V gives CDR1 SGHTA, CDR2 FQGNSA. The CDR3 is made up of 13 amino acids. The CDR3 reads CASSFMENTEAFF. The DNA for the CDR3 is TGTGCCAGCAGCTTTATGGAGAACACTGAAGCTTTCTTT.

Notes on this clonotype: Given a much more abundant clone one base away, this may be a read error. The chain combines TRBV28 with TRBJ2-2, with D perhaps matching TRBD2 (6 bases). The CDR3 consists of 15 residues. Germline assignment: CDR1 MDHEN and CDR2 SYDVKM. The CDR3 nucleotides are TGTCCCAGCAGTTTAACTAGCCCTAACACCGGGGAGCTGTTTTTT. Protein product: CPSSLTSPNTGELFF.

This clonotype was seen repeatedly, ten times or more. The chain uses TRBV6-2 or TRBV6-3 and TRBJ1-1; the match to TRBD1 covers 8 bases. The length of the CDR3 is 14 residues. V trimming: 7 bases; J trimming: 3 bases; junction bases outside the gene matches: 7. CDR1 MNHEY and CDR2 SVGEGT come from the germline V gene. CDR3 coding DNA: TGTGCCAGCACCAAGACAGGGGTCGACACTGAAGCTTTCTTT. Encoded protein: CASTKTGVDTEAFF.

This clonotype was seen ten or more times. The gene calls are TRBV2 and TRBJ2-1; no reliable D call. Trimming cost V 6 bases and J 4 bases, with 7 bases left between them. CDR1 SNHLY and CDR2 FYNNEI come from the germline V gene. This CDR3 contains 12 residues. CDR3 in amino acids: CASSGSYNEQFF. The DNA of the CDR3 is TGTGCCAGCAGCGGGTCTTACAATGAGCAGTTCTTC.